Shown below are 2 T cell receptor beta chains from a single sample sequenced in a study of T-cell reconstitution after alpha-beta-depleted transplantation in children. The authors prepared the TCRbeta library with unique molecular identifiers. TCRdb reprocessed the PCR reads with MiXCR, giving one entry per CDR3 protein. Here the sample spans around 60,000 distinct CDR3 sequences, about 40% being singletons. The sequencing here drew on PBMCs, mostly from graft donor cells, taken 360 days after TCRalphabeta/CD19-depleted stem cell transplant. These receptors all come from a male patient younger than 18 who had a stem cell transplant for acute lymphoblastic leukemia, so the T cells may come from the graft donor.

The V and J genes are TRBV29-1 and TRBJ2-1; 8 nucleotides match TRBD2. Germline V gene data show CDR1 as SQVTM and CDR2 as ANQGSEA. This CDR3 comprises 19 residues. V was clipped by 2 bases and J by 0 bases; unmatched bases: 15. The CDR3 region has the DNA TGCAGCGTTGAAAGCCACACTAGCGGAGTTATTAGCTCCTACAATGAGCAGTTCTTC. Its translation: CSVESHTSGVISSYNEQFF.

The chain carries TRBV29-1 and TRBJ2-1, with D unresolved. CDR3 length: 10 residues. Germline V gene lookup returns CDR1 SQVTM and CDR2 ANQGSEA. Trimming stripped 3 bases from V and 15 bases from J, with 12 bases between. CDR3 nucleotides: TGCAGCGTTGATCTGGAGCAACGGTTCTTC. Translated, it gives CSVDLEQRFF.